Listed below are T cell receptor beta chains from one sample, sequenced in a study of blood T cells in healthy people across ages. Each CDR3 protein is one row after TCRdb ran MiXCR on the 5' RACE reads. This repertoire shows some 700,000 distinct CDR3 sequences, approximately 39% found once; its top ten account for 20%. Sequencing used blood. Source of these receptors: a woman aged 55-70 years in good health. The CDR3 runs from the conserved cysteine through the conserved F or W. The order of the fields is J gene, V gene, clone size, D gene, CDR3 length, CDR3 DNA, CDR3 protein. A D gene is named only where the DNA matches it firmly. Some rows have no size entry. The others give once, few or many, or a class for an expanded clone.

>TRBJ2-1|TRBV6-1|NA|TRBD1|14
TGTGCCAGCGGGCTGGACAGGGGTGTTAATGAGCAGTTCTTC
CASGLDRGVNEQFF
>TRBJ2-7|TRBV4-1|NA|TRBD1|15
TGCGCCAGCAGCCCAGACCGGGACAGGGCCCACGAGCAGTACTTC
CASSPDRDRAHEQYF
>TRBJ2-7|TRBV12-3/TRBV12-4|few|NA|14
TGTGCCAGCAGTTTAGCCGGGAGAGGAAATGAGCAGTACTTC
CASSLAGRGNEQYF
>TRBJ1-5|TRBV7-2|NA|NA|14
TGTGCCAGCAGCGTTGCATCAGGCAATCAGCCCCAGCATTTT
CASSVASGNQPQHF
>TRBJ2-1|TRBV28|NA|TRBD1|17
TGTGCCAGCACCACACGACCGGGACAGGGTTCCTACAATGAGCAGTTCTTC
CASTTRPGQGSYNEQFF
>TRBJ2-2|TRBV7-9|NA|NA|15
TGTGCCAGCAGCTTATCCGAAAGCGGCACCGGGGAGCTGTTTTTT
CASSLSESGTGELFF
>TRBJ2-1|TRBV9|many|NA|15
TGTGCCAGCAGTGTCACAGGGAGCTCCTACAATGAGCAGTTCTTC
CASSVTGSSYNEQFF
>TRBJ2-1|TRBV20-1|NA|TRBD1|13
TGCAGGGGGGCAGGGGGCGCCGGGAATGAGCAGTTCTTC
CRGAGGAGNEQFF
>TRBJ2-3|TRBV20-1|NA|NA|14
TGCAGTGCTAGAGCTCTAGCGAGGCCAGATACGCAGTATTTT
CSARALARPDTQYF
>TRBJ2-5|TRBV10-1|NA|NA|13
TGCGCCAGCAGCGAACAGGTTACAGAGACCCAGTACTTC
CASSEQVTETQYF
>TRBJ2-7|TRBV7-3|NA|NA|14
TGTGCCAGCAGCCCCTCGGACGGGTCCTACGAGCAGTACTTC
CASSPSDGSYEQYF
>TRBJ2-1|TRBV12-3/TRBV12-4|NA|TRBD2|15
TGTGCCAGCAGTTTTTTGGGGCTAGCGGCCAATGAGCAGTTCTTC
CASSFLGLAANEQFF
>TRBJ2-3|TRBV19|NA|TRBD1|16
TGTGCCAGTAGTATAATTGGACAGGCAACAGCGGATACGCAGTATTTT
CASSIIGQATADTQYF
>TRBJ2-5|TRBV7-9|NA|TRBD1|15
TGTGCCAGCAGCGTCGGGACAGTCTTCCAAGAGACCCAGTACTTC
CASSVGTVFQETQYF
>TRBJ2-7|TRBV5-5|NA|NA|15
TGTGCCAGCAGCTTGGCTGCGGGGATCTCCTACGAGCAGTACTTC
CASSLAAGISYEQYF
>TRBJ2-5|TRBV29-1|NA|NA|14
TGCAGCGCCGGAGGGGCAAATTGGGGAGAGACCCAGTACTTC
CSAGGANWGETQYF